Listed here are 22 T cell receptor beta chains from one sample, sequenced in a study of blood T cell repertoires in COVID-19. TCRdb keeps only in-frame clones here, not all; method: immunoSEQ multiplex PCR. The sample carries approximately 110,000 clones, about 86% recorded once. Sequenced material: peripheral blood. These receptors were obtained from a woman in her forties or fifties with active or convalescent COVID-19.

CDR3 residues: CASSQNERRTSGSPRYF. The CDR3 DNA sequence: TGTGCCAGCAGCCAAAACGAGAGAAGGACTAGCGGGAGTCCGCGGTACTTC. The genes are TRBV3-1 (or the pseudogene TRBV3-2) and TRBJ2-5, with 13 bases identical to TRBD2. The junction had 16 bases not matched to a gene; V was cut back by 2 bases and J by 13 bases. Germline V CDR1 and CDR2: LGHDT, YNNKEL (reference sequence). The length of the CDR3 is 17 residues.

This rearrangement joins TRBV28 to TRBJ1-1, with D possibly matching TRBD1 (6 bases). V was trimmed by 3 bases and J by 2 bases, leaving 13 bases between them. CDR1 is MDHEN, CDR2 SYDVKM, per germline. This CDR3 spans 15 amino acids. The CDR3 sequence: CASSFWTETNTEAFF. The CDR3 nucleotides are TGTGCCAGCAGTTTCTGGACAGAGACCAACACTGAAGCTTTCTTT. The whole variable domain, remainder taken from reference TRBV28 and TRBJ1-1, is DVKVTQSSRYLVKRTGEKVFLECVQDMDHENMFWYRQDPGLGLRLIYFSYDVKMKEKGDIPEGYSVSREKKERFSLILESASTNQTSMYLCASSFWTETNTEAFFGQGTRLTVV.

The chain carries TRBV9 and TRBJ1-1; D ambiguous. Germline CDR1 reads SGDLS; CDR2 reads YYNGEE. V was trimmed by 0 bases and J by 6 bases, leaving 15 bases between them. There are 15 residues in the CDR3. The CDR3 nucleotides read TGTGCCAGCAGCGTAGGTTCTTCGGGGATACCTGAAGCTTTCTTT. It specifies CASSVGSSGIPEAFF.

The chain is built from TRBV2 and TRBJ1-1; maybe TRBD1 (5 bases). The CDR3 spans 14 residues. Germline CDR1 SNHLY, CDR2 FYNNEI. V dropped 2 bases and J dropped 4 bases, with 11 bases sitting between them. The CDR3 sequence: CASSESGLSTEAFF. The DNA of the CDR3 is TGTGCCAGCAGTGAATCAGGGCTGAGCACTGAAGCTTTCTTT. The full variable domain, in which reference TRBV2 and TRBJ1-1 provide the parts outside the CDR3, is EPEVTQTPSHQVTQMGQEVILRCVPISNHLYFYWYRQILGQKVEFLVSFYNNEISEKSEIFDDQFSVERPDGSNFTLKIRSTKLEDSAMYFCASSESGLSTEAFFGQGTRLTVV.

V is TRBV3-1 (or the pseudogene TRBV3-2) and J is TRBJ2-5; 9 bases line up with TRBD1. The CDR3 covers 14 residues. Per germline, CDR1 LGHDT and CDR2 YNNKEL (reference sequence). The J segment lost 5 bases and the V segment lost 2 bases, leaving 3 bases of the junction unmatched. CDR3 protein: CASSQRDREETQYF. In DNA, the CDR3 is TGTGCCAGCAGCCAAAGGGACAGGGAGGAGACCCAGTACTTC.

V gene TRBV30 combines with J gene TRBJ2-7, with 9 bases fitting TRBD2. This CDR3 comprises 13 residues. Trimming took 0 bases from V and 6 from J; bases not matched to a gene: 3. Germline CDR1 reads GTSNPN; CDR2 reads SVGIG (reference sequence). In DNA, the CDR3 is TGTGCCTGGAGTGTGAAGACTAGCGGCGAGCAGTACTTC. Amino acid sequence: CAWSVKTSGEQYF.

The count of this clone is one. V usage is TRBV29-1 and J usage is TRBJ2-7; 7 positions agree with TRBD1. Germline values: CDR1 SQVTM, CDR2 ANQGSEA. The CDR3 loop spans 11 amino acids. Trimming at V came to 7 bases and at J to 4 bases, leaving 4 bases not matched to a gene. The CDR3 loop reads CSGLTGYEQYF. CDR3 bases: TGCAGCGGGCTGACAGGGTACGAGCAGTACTTC.

The chain recombines TRBV7-9 with TRBJ2-1; 10 positions agree with TRBD2. The germline CDR1 and CDR2 sequences are SEHNR and FQNEAQ (reference sequence). J lost 1 base, V lost 4 bases, and 4 bases had no gene match. The CDR3 is 16 residues long. The CDR3 spells CASSSRAGGSYNEQFF. The CDR3 DNA sequence: TGTGCCAGCAGCTCCAGAGCGGGAGGGTCCTACAATGAGCAGTTCTTC.

This chain connects TRBV27 to TRBJ1-3; 9 nucleotides match TRBD1. Trimming cost V 2 bases and J 3 bases; bases outside gene matches: 2. The CDR3 has 15 amino acids. Germline CDR1 and CDR2: MNHEY and SMNVEV (reference sequence). The CDR3 bases are TGTGCCAGCAGTTTACAGGGACAGGGTGGAAACACCATATATTTT. This codes for CASSLQGQGGNTIYF.

This chain connects TRBV12-3 or TRBV12-4 to TRBJ2-7; D is ambiguous. Trimming pared 3 bases from V and 4 bases from J, leaving 4 bases between. CDR3 length equals 11 residues. This chain's CDR3 is CASSFGYEQYF. In nucleotides, the CDR3 is TGTGCCAGCAGTTTCGGGTACGAGCAGTACTTC.

Only one count was recorded for this clone. This chain joins TRBV19 and TRBJ2-3, with TRBD2 identical over 7 bases. Germline assignment: CDR1 LNHDA and CDR2 SQIVND (reference sequence). The length of the CDR3 is 16 residues. J gave up 2 bases and V 4 bases, and 9 bases lay outside the gene matches. CDR3 nucleotides: TGTGCCAGTAGTACCGCGCGGCTAGCGGTCACAGATACGCAGTATTTT. Residues: CASSTARLAVTDTQYF.

The chain recombines TRBV4-1 with TRBJ2-7; the D is unclear. Trimming stripped 2 bases from V and 5 bases from J, with 10 bases between. The germline V gene has CDR1 MGHRA and CDR2 YSYEKL. The CDR3 sequence is 13 residues long. CDR3 nucleotides: TGCGCCAGCAGCCAACCTCCGGTCCACGAGCAGTACTTC. This codes for CASSQPPVHEQYF.

The genes are TRBV5-4 and TRBJ1-1; a weak D match, TRBD1 (6 bases). Germline CDR1 SGHNT, CDR2 YYREEE (reference sequence). This CDR3 contains 15 residues. V gave up 4 bases and J gave up 1 base, with 14 bases separating them. CDR3 sequence reads: CASSLTTGGNTEAFF. The CDR3 DNA sequence: TGTGCCAGCAGCCTCACGACAGGTGGGAACACTGAAGCTTTCTTT.

The V call is TRBV10-2, the J call TRBJ2-3; D is uncertain. The germline V and J ends were trimmed by 8 bases and 6 bases, with 6 bases remaining between them. The germline CDR1 and CDR2 sequences are WSHSY and SAAADI. This CDR3 region has 10 residues. The CDR3 reads CASAADTQYF. As DNA, the CDR3 is TGCGCCAGCGCTGCGGATACGCAGTATTTT.

This chain connects TRBV29-1 to TRBJ2-2; TRBD2 matches at 7 bases. Looked up from germline, CDR1 is SQVTM and CDR2 is ANQGSEA. V lost 3 bases and J lost 4; bases outside the gene matches: 5. The CDR3 spans 14 residues. CDR3 in amino acids: CSVDLERGTGELFF. CDR3 in DNA: TGCAGCGTTGATTTGGAGCGGGGCACCGGGGAGCTGTTTTTT.

The chain carries TRBV7-9 and TRBJ2-1; maybe TRBD2 (6 bases). Trimming took off 5 bases at V and 16 bases at J, with 18 bases between the two ends. The CDR3 extends over 12 amino acids. Germline V CDR1 and CDR2: SEHNR, FQNEAQ (reference sequence). The CDR3 DNA reads TGTGCCAGCAGCCTGGAGGGCCGCAGTAAATTCTTC. Translating it yields CASSLEGRSKFF. The full variable domain, rest sourced from reference TRBV7-9 and TRBJ2-1, is DTGVSQNPRHKITKRGQNVTFRCDPISEHNRLYWYRQTLGQGPEFLTYFQNEAQLEKSRLLSDRFSAERPKGSFSTLEIQRTEQGDSAMYLCASSLEGRSKFFGPGTRLTVL.

The rearrangement joins TRBV28 to TRBJ1-5, with unresolved D. CDR1 is MDHEN and CDR2 is SYDVKM in the germline V gene. Between the trimmed V and J ends, which lost 2 bases and 0 bases, there was a span of 17 bases. This CDR3 is 18 amino acids long. This chain's CDR3 is CASSLGSWRGYSNQPQHF. In nucleotides, the CDR3 is TGTGCCAGCAGTTTAGGGTCATGGCGGGGATATAGCAATCAGCCCCAGCATTTT.

J is TRBJ2-3 and V is TRBV28, with 7 positions matching TRBD1. Looked up from germline, CDR1 is MDHEN and CDR2 is SYDVKM. This CDR3 comprises 14 residues. V shed 7 bases, J shed 1 base, and the junction held 5 bases outside the gene matches. The CDR3 region is CASNTQGGTDTQYF. CDR3 DNA: TGTGCCAGCAACACTCAGGGGGGCACAGATACGCAGTATTTT.

The chain joins TRBV30 to TRBJ2-7; D possibly corresponds to TRBD1 (6 bases). The germline V gene encodes CDR1 GTSNPN and CDR2 SVGIG (reference sequence). The CDR3 is 14 amino acids. The V gene lost 0 bases and the J gene lost 2 bases, with 11 bases spanning the gap. CDR3 bases: TGTGCCTGGAGTGTATTTAAGGGGGCCTACGAGCAGTACTTC. It yields the protein CAWSVFKGAYEQYF. The full variable domain, its missing parts supplied by reference TRBV30 and TRBJ2-7, is SQTIHQWPATLVQPVGSPLSLECTVEGTSNPNLYWYRQAAGRGLQLLFYSVGIGQISSEVPQNLSASRPQDRQFILSSKKLLLSDSGFYLCAWSVFKGAYEQYFGPGTRLTVT.

The chain links TRBV18 to TRBJ2-7; D may be TRBD1 (6 bases). V lost 6 bases and J lost 2, with 17 bases in between. Germline CDR1 reads KGHSH; CDR2 reads LQKENI. There are 15 residues in the CDR3. The CDR3 bases are TGTGCCAGCTCGTTCAACCGGGACACCACCTACGAGCAGTACTTC. It codes for CASSFNRDTTYEQYF.

The chain joins TRBV15 to TRBJ2-1, with 13 bases identical to TRBD2. The CDR3 is 18 residues long. V lost 0 bases and J lost 7; bases outside the gene matches: 9. Germline CDR1 is LNHNV and CDR2 is YYDKDF (reference sequence). CDR3 bases: TGTGCCACCAGCAGAGATCCCTTGACTAGCGGGAGGTTGAATGAGCAGTTCTTC. As protein: CATSRDPLTSGRLNEQFF.

V gene TRBV28 combines with J gene TRBJ1-2, with 8 bases fitting TRBD1. J lost 5 bases, V lost 4 bases, and 12 bases had no gene match. CDR1 MDHEN and CDR2 SYDVKM come from the germline V gene. This CDR3 spans 16 amino acids. CDR3 sequence: CASSSLKDRGRYGYTF. The CDR3 coding sequence is TGTGCCAGCAGTTCCCTAAAAGACAGGGGCCGGTATGGCTACACCTTC.